These T cell receptor beta chains were read from a single sample in a study of metastatic and nonmetastatic thyroid tumors. TCRdb redid the clone calls on the PCR reads using MiXCR. This sample yields 45,000 to 65,000 clones, of which approximately 20% are seen a single time; under 4.5% belongs to the top ten. Sequenced material: blood. These receptors were collected from a female donor with papillary thyroid cancer or a benign thyroid nodule (not recorded which). Some clones in this sample may be carry-over from other donors' samples. Both conserved end residues are trimmed from each CDR3. Fields, in order: J gene, V gene, CDR3 length, CDR3 protein.

>TRBJ2-7|TRBV12-3/TRBV12-4|13
ASSPRSGSSYEQY
>TRBJ2-7|TRBV3-1|13
ASSQDNGPRREQY
>TRBJ1-5|TRBV2|15
ASSEAYGGQGSQPQH
>TRBJ2-3|TRBV24-1|11
ATKASGTDTQY
>TRBJ1-5|TRBV6-1|12
ASSRTGGRHPHH
>TRBJ2-2|TRBV28|11
ASGLAVTGELF
>TRBJ2-7|TRBV6-1|13
ASSDLYRASGEQY
>TRBJ1-4|TRBV19|12
ASSMGQGVEKLF
>TRBJ2-3|TRBV28|13
ASSPTGQSTDTQY
>TRBJ2-7|TRBV12-5|13
ASGLSTGGAYEQY
>TRBJ2-7|TRBV4-1|12
ASSQALERYEQY
>TRBJ2-1|TRBV29-1|11
SVGTTGGTEQF
>TRBJ2-7|TRBV4-1|12
ASSFVPTTYEQY
>TRBJ2-1|TRBV6-2/TRBV6-3|13
ASRRDSSSYNEQF
>TRBJ2-2|TRBV10-3|12
ASHEDLSTGELF
>TRBJ2-3|TRBV7-2|11
ASSFYREDTQY
>TRBJ2-7|TRBV28|13
ASSSPGQGAGEQY
>TRBJ1-2|TRBV3-1|12
ASSQNTGFYGYT
>TRBJ1-6|TRBV9|13
ASSPNRVSNSPLH
>TRBJ2-1|TRBV5-1|13
ASSSTGGAYNEQF
>TRBJ2-1|TRBV5-5|14
ASSLGGAGGYNEQF
>TRBJ2-1|TRBV20-1|11
SAAPGPGNEQF
>TRBJ1-3|TRBV7-2|13
ASSLGGISGNTIY